The entry below describes one TCR beta chain. This entry is derived from a study of immune evolution from preneoplasia to lung adenocarcinoma. Resections took place in Japan or China from 2014 to 2017. Only in-frame clones appear in the TCRdb table, and some are missing; sequencing was by immunoSEQ multiplex PCR. The sample holds roughly 6,000 clones, 76% seen once. The sample consisted of FFPE minimally invasive lung adenocarcinoma tissue. This clonotype was obtained from a person aged 55 to 79 with lung adenocarcinoma.

CDR3 residues: CASSFHPRGTYNEQFF. CDR3 coding DNA: TGTGCCAGCAGTTTCCATCCTAGGGGAACCTACAATGAGCAGTTCTTC. This chain uses TRBV27 with TRBJ2-1; D is possibly TRBD1 (5 bases). The V and J ends lost 3 bases and 2 bases respectively, with 14 bases between them. This CDR3 contains 16 residues. Germline assignment: CDR1 MNHEY and CDR2 SMNVEV (reference sequence).